Shown below are 30 T cell receptor beta chains from a single sample sequenced in a study of T cells in Graves' hyperthyroidism and ophthalmopathy. Amplified regions were TCR beta CDR3 sequences from RNA transcripts. An initial round of RT-PCR targeting the TCR CDR3 relied on the HTBI primer set. MiXCR, applied by TCRdb to the multiplex PCR reads, yields one record per CDR3 protein. This table has approximately 360,000 distinct CDR3 sequences, approximately 25% appearing once. Sample: blood. All receptors come from a man aged 50-60 years with Graves' hyperthyroidism.

This clonotype was counted at least ten times. In DNA, the CDR3 is TGTGCCAGCAGTTTAACTAGCGGGAGGACCCTCGAGCAGTACTTC. It yields the protein CASSLTSGRTLEQYF. The V and J genes are TRBV28 and TRBJ2-7, with TRBD2 identical over 12 bases. The length of the CDR3 is 15 residues. V lost 2 bases to trimming and J lost 6 bases; unmatched junction nucleotides: 5. CDR1 and CDR2 (germline): MDHEN, SYDVKM.

For this clonotype: The conserved phenylalanine or tryptophan normally closing the CDR3 is absent here, so this likely arose from a read error. V and J are TRBV19 and TRBJ2-7, with 9 bases identical to TRBD1. The trim removed 5 bases at V and 1 base at J, leaving 6 bases unmatched. The CDR3 length is 15 residues. Germline CDR1 and CDR2: LNHDA and SQIVND (reference sequence). The CDR3 nucleotides read TGTGCCAGTAGTCCAGGGACAGGGCGTTCCTACGAGCAGTACCTC. This encodes CASSPGTGRSYEQYL.

This chain uses TRBV24-1 with TRBJ2-1; the match to TRBD2 covers 13 bases. V lost 3 bases, J lost 4 bases, and 8 bases stayed unmatched. Germline V lookup: CDR1 KGHDR, CDR2 SFDVKD. CDR3 length: 18 residues. Here the CDR3 DNA reads TGTGCCACCAGTGATGAAACCGGGACTAGCGGGAAATACAATGAGCAGTTCTTC. Translating gives CATSDETGTSGKYNEQFF.

This clonotype was picked up many times. CDR3 residues: CASSSRVTSGRNEQYF. The DNA of the CDR3 is TGTGCCAGCAGCTCCAGGGTTACTAGCGGGAGGAACGAGCAGTACTTC. The chain links TRBV5-5 to TRBJ2-7, with 12 bases identical to TRBD2. V trimming: 3 bases; J trimming: 5 bases; junction bases outside the gene matches: 9. The CDR3 contains 16 residues. CDR1 and CDR2 (germline): SGHKS, YYEKEE (reference sequence).

The rearrangement links TRBV14 to TRBJ2-7, with D unresolved. V gave up 2 bases and J gave up 0 bases, with 14 bases separating them. The CDR3 is 16 residues long. CDR1 is SGHDN and CDR2 is FVKESK in the germline V gene. The CDR3 sequence is CASSQKYSLLSYEQYF. The CDR3 DNA follows: TGTGCCAGCAGCCAAAAATACTCCCTGCTCTCCTACGAGCAGTACTTC.

Ten or more counts support this clonotype. The rearrangement uses TRBV12-3 or TRBV12-4 and TRBJ2-7; the D call may be TRBD1 or TRBD2 (5 bases each). The CDR3 runs 14 residues. The V gene lost 2 bases and the J gene lost 2 bases, with 10 bases spanning the gap. In nucleotides, the CDR3 is TGTGCCAGCAGTTTAAGGGGACCGGCCTACGAGCAGTACTTC. As protein: CASSLRGPAYEQYF.

This clonotype was counted many times. The chain employs TRBV7-2 and TRBJ2-1; the D gene is possibly TRBD1 (6 bases). V lost 1 base and J 4 bases, leaving 11 bases between the germline ends. This CDR3 contains 15 residues. Germline lookup yields CDR1 SGHTA and CDR2 FQGNSA. The CDR3: CASSLVGDNYNEQFF. For the CDR3, the DNA is TGTGCCAGCAGCTTAGTGGGGGACAATTACAATGAGCAGTTCTTC.

V and J are TRBV10-1 and TRBJ2-1; D is ambiguous. CDR1 is WNHNN and CDR2 is SYGVQD in the germline V gene (reference sequence). V was shortened by 6 bases and J by 4 bases, with 13 bases between the two germline ends. There are 14 residues in the CDR3. The CDR3 loop reads CASSESPRYNEQFF. The CDR3, as DNA: TGCGCCAGCAGCGAGAGTCCGCGATACAATGAGCAGTTCTTC.

This clonotype was picked up one time. The chain has TRBV27 and TRBJ2-7; possible D gene TRBD1, 5 bases. This CDR3 contains 14 residues. V was clipped by 6 bases and J by 2 bases, with 14 bases between them. In germline, CDR1 is MNHEY, CDR2 SMNVEV (reference sequence). The CDR3 sequence: CASSEDTATYEQYF. The CDR3 nucleotides are TGTGCCAGCAGCGAGGACACGGCCACCTACGAGCAGTACTTC.

This clonotype turned up a few times. V usage is TRBV6-5 and J usage is TRBJ2-7; no reliable D call. Germline V gene sequence: CDR1 MNHEY, CDR2 SVGAGI. V lost 2 bases and J lost 6, with 8 bases in between. CDR3 length: 12 amino acids. The CDR3 sequence is CASSYRASEQYF. For the CDR3, the DNA is TGTGCCAGCAGTTACAGGGCGAGCGAGCAGTACTTC.

The chain links TRBV27 to TRBJ2-7; TRBD1 matches at 7 bases. V dropped 6 bases and J dropped 6; count of bases not matched to a gene: 11. Germline CDR1 is MNHEY and CDR2 is SMNVEV (reference sequence). CDR3 size: 14 residues. CDR3 DNA sequence: TGTGCCAGCAGCTCCCTGAGGGGGCGCTTCGAGCAGTACTTC. Translating it yields CASSSLRGRFEQYF.

This clonotype occurred many times. This chain links TRBV6-1 with TRBJ2-7; D is perhaps TRBD1 (5 bases). Per germline, CDR1 MNHNS and CDR2 SASEGT. Trimming removed 2 bases at V and 3 bases at J, with 8 bases between. The CDR3 covers 13 residues. The CDR3 here is CASSERGNYEQYF. The CDR3 DNA follows: TGTGCCAGCAGTGAAAGGGGCAACTACGAGCAGTACTTC.

The V gene is TRBV6-1, the J gene TRBJ2-7, with D possibly being TRBD1 or TRBD2 (5 bases each). V was cut by 6 bases and J by 5 bases, with 20 bases left in between. Germline V gene sequence: CDR1 MNHNS, CDR2 SASEGT. CDR3 length equals 15 residues. CDR3 DNA sequence: TGTGCCAGCAGCCCCATAGGGACGGCTAATGACGAGCAGTACTTC. Translated: CASSPIGTANDEQYF.

Only a few counts were recorded for this clonotype. The chain employs TRBV7-9 and TRBJ2-1; TRBD2 matches at 7 bases. Losses at the gene ends were 7 bases for V and 7 bases for J; bases not matched to a gene: 13. Germline-derived CDR1 and CDR2 are SEHNR and FQNEAQ (reference sequence). CDR3 length equals 15 residues. As DNA, the CDR3 is TGTGCCAGCAACTCCTCACCGGGAGGCAGTAATGAGCAGTTCTTC. Its translation is CASNSSPGGSNEQFF.

This clonotype was counted many times. V and J are TRBV24-1 and TRBJ1-1; 8 bases are a match to TRBD1. After removal of 9 bases from V and 1 base from J, the junction contained 9 bases not matched to a gene. The CDR3 has 15 residues. Germline values: CDR1 KGHDR, CDR2 SFDVKD. The CDR3 region has the DNA TGTGCCACCTCGGCTTCAGACAGGGGGAACACTGAAGCTTTCTTT. It encodes CATSASDRGNTEAFF.

This clonotype came up a few times. The V and J genes are TRBV7-2 and TRBJ1-6, with D possibly matching TRBD1 (6 bases). CDR3 size: 15 residues. CDR1 is SGHTA and CDR2 is FQGNSA in the germline V gene. Deletions cut 3 bases from V and 5 bases from J, with 11 bases between. The CDR3 region is CASSFLGAHNSPLHF. The CDR3 DNA follows: TGTGCCAGCAGCTTCTTGGGGGCCCATAATTCACCCCTCCACTTT.

The sample holds many counts of this clonotype. This chain links TRBV28 with TRBJ1-2, with a possible D match to TRBD1 (6 bases). V was cut by 10 bases and J by 4 bases, with 16 bases left in between. CDR3 length: 13 amino acids. Per germline, CDR1 MDHEN and CDR2 SYDVKM. CDR3 residues: CATMTGLSYGYTF. DNA for the CDR3: TGTGCCACCATGACAGGACTAAGCTATGGCTACACCTTC.

The gene calls are TRBV5-5 and TRBJ2-1; D possibly corresponds to TRBD2 (11 bases). The V end was cut by 4 bases, the J end by 7 bases, with 30 bases between. Germline-derived CDR1 and CDR2 are SGHKS and YYEKEE (reference sequence). The CDR3 is 19 residues long. The CDR3 sequence is CASSRGGTGDSGRVNEQFF. The DNA for the CDR3 is TGTGCCAGCAGCAGGGGAGGGACAGGGGATAGCGGGAGGGTGAATGAGCAGTTCTTC.

This rearrangement joins TRBV12-5 to TRBJ2-2; no definite D call. CDR1 LGHNT and CDR2 FRNRAP come from the germline V gene. V lost 4 bases, J lost 0 bases, and 6 bases lay in between. The CDR3 covers 14 residues. In DNA form, the CDR3 reads TGTGCTAGTGGTTATTCCGCGAACACCGGGGAGCTGTTTTTT. It yields the protein CASGYSANTGELFF.

This chain connects TRBV29-1 to TRBJ1-2; TRBD1 aligns across 7 bases. CDR3 length equals 13 residues. The germline CDR1 and CDR2 sequences are SQVTM and ANQGSEA. V shed 4 bases, J shed 7 bases, and the junction held 9 bases outside the gene matches. Here the CDR3 DNA reads TGCAGCGTTGGACAGGGATCCGCCTCTGGCTACACCTTC. It yields the protein CSVGQGSASGYTF.

V and J are TRBV19 and TRBJ2-1; the match to TRBD2 covers 13 bases. CDR3 length: 16 residues. Trimming removed 1 base from V and 4 bases from J; junction bases left unmatched: 1. Germline values: CDR1 LNHDA, CDR2 SQIVND (reference sequence). CDR3 in amino acids: CASSIVTSGRYNEQFF. In nucleotides, the CDR3 is TGTGCCAGTAGTATAGTGACTAGCGGGAGGTACAATGAGCAGTTCTTC. Together with reference TRBV19 and TRBJ2-1, the CDR3 gives the full variable domain: DGGITQSPKYLFRKEGQNVTLSCEQNLNHDAMYWYRQDPGQGLRLIYYSQIVNDFQKGDIAEGYSVSREKKESFPLTVTSAQKNPTAFYLCASSIVTSGRYNEQFFGPGTRLTVL.

This clonotype has ten or more counts. The chain uses TRBV18 and TRBJ2-1; unclear D gene. The germline gives CDR1 KGHSH, CDR2 LQKENI. The CDR3 covers 15 residues. Trimming took off 10 bases at V and 1 base at J, with 17 bases between the two ends. CDR3 sequence reads: CATLSGVLSYNEQFF. CDR3 nucleotide sequence: TGTGCCACCCTATCAGGAGTGTTGTCCTACAATGAGCAGTTCTTC.

This chain links TRBV4-1 with TRBJ2-7; perhaps TRBD1 as D (5 bases). Germline V gene data show CDR1 as MGHRA and CDR2 as YSYEKL. The V end lost 2 bases, the J end lost 7 bases, and 24 bases lay between the germline ends. The CDR3 spans 17 residues. The CDR3 protein is CASSQFFTGTVGKEQYF. The CDR3 DNA sequence: TGCGCCAGCAGCCAATTCTTCACAGGTACAGTAGGGAAAGAGCAGTACTTC.

Notes on this clonotype: A read error is possible here, since a much larger clone lies one base away. The genes are TRBV28 and TRBJ2-5, with D uncertain. CDR1 MDHEN and CDR2 SYDVKM come from the germline V gene. The length of the CDR3 is 14 residues. CDR3 in DNA: TGTGTCAGCAGTTTGGGGTGGAAACAAGAGACCCAGTACTTC. This codes for CVSSLGWKQETQYF.

This clonotype has just a few counts. The chain recombines TRBV6-2 or TRBV6-3 with TRBJ1-5, with 12 bases matching TRBD1. Germline CDR1 is MNHEY and CDR2 is SVGEGT. V shed 5 bases and J 2 bases; nucleotides not matched to a gene: 13. CDR3 length: 19 residues. The CDR3 loop is CASSILPGQGAGGNQPQHF. CDR3 DNA sequence: TGTGCCAGCAGTATTCTTCCGGGACAGGGGGCGGGAGGCAATCAGCCCCAGCATTTT.

This clonotype was found a few times. V and J are TRBV7-2 and TRBJ2-1, with 7 bases that match TRBD2. This CDR3 has 15 residues. Germline lookup yields CDR1 SGHTA and CDR2 FQGNSA. Germline trimming cut 2 bases from V and 7 bases from J; bases unmatched to any gene: 8. CDR3 sequence reads: CASSLRDYGHNEQFF. For the CDR3, the DNA is TGTGCCAGCAGCTTAAGGGACTACGGCCATAATGAGCAGTTCTTC.

The chain couples TRBV19 to TRBJ2-3; no definite D call. V was pared by 3 bases and J by 4 bases, with 17 bases between. Germline V gives CDR1 LNHDA, CDR2 SQIVND (reference sequence). The CDR3 contains 16 residues. CDR3 sequence (DNA): TGTGCCAGTAGTATGATCTGGGGATATAGCTCAGATACGCAGTATTTT. This translates into CASSMIWGYSSDTQYF. The whole variable domain, remainder taken from reference TRBV19 and TRBJ2-3, is DGGITQSPKYLFRKEGQNVTLSCEQNLNHDAMYWYRQDPGQGLRLIYYSQIVNDFQKGDIAEGYSVSREKKESFPLTVTSAQKNPTAFYLCASSMIWGYSSDTQYFGPGTRLTVL.

The chain links TRBV5-4 to TRBJ2-5; a weak D match, TRBD2 (6 bases). Germline V gene data show CDR1 as SGHNT and CDR2 as YYREEE (reference sequence). This CDR3 spans 16 amino acids. Deletions cut 3 bases from V and 5 bases from J, with 20 bases between. The CDR3 sequence is CASSSDHGGVGETQYF. The CDR3 coding sequence is TGTGCCAGCAGCTCCGACCATGGCGGGGTGGGGGAGACCCAGTACTTC. Supplemented by reference TRBV5-4 and TRBJ2-5, the full variable domain reads ETGVTQSPTHLIKTRGQQVTLRCSSQSGHNTVSWYQQALGQGPQFIFQYYREEENGRGNFPPRFSGLQFPNYSSELNVNALELDDSALYLCASSSDHGGVGETQYFGPGTRLLVL.

This rearrangement joins TRBV18 to TRBJ2-2; D is unresolved. Germline V gene data show CDR1 as KGHSH and CDR2 as LQKENI. Trimming left V 1 base short and J 6 bases short, with 6 bases between. This CDR3 has 13 residues. CDR3 in amino acids: CASSPRLPGELFF. CDR3 bases: TGTGCCAGCTCACCACGCTTACCCGGGGAGCTGTTTTTT.

This clonotype showed up many times. This sequence joins TRBV5-1 and TRBJ2-7; no clear D gene. Trimming shortened V by 2 bases and J by 1 base, and 13 bases separated the two germline ends. The length of the CDR3 is 15 residues. Germline V CDR1 and CDR2: SGHRS, YFSETQ. DNA for the CDR3: TGCGCCAGCAGCTTACGGCTCGGATGGTCCTACGAGCAGTACTTC. Its protein is CASSLRLGWSYEQYF.